The next 7 T cell receptor beta chains were all read from a single sample in a study of PD-1 blockade in classical Hodgkin lymphoma. All patients relapsed after autologous stem cell transplantation, and brentuximab vedotin exposure varied. Assay: immunoSEQ multiplex PCR; the TCRdb copy retains only in-frame clones and omits some. The table has 55,000 to 75,000 clones, about 93% seen once; the top ten hold roughly 8%. Here the sequenced sample was peripheral blood mononuclear cells (PBMCs), taken at baseline. These receptors all come from a human donor with classical Hodgkin lymphoma.

The V call is TRBV30, the J call TRBJ1-1, with D possibly being TRBD1 (5 bases). Germline-derived CDR1 and CDR2 are GTSNPN and SVGIG (reference sequence). Trimming took off 0 bases at V and 5 bases at J, with 13 bases between the two ends. The CDR3 loop spans 14 amino acids. As DNA, the CDR3 is TGTGCCTGGAGTGTGGTGGGAGGGGCAACTGAAGCTTTCTTT. Its translation: CAWSVVGGATEAFF. The whole variable domain, remainder taken from reference TRBV30 and TRBJ1-1, is SQTIHQWPATLVQPVGSPLSLECTVEGTSNPNLYWYRQAAGRGLQLLFYSVGIGQISSEVPQNLSASRPQDRQFILSSKKLLLSDSGFYLCAWSVVGGATEAFFGQGTRLTVV.

This clone occurred once. As DNA, the CDR3 is TGTGCCAGCAGCGCCTTGGGGGACAGGGTGGACGAGCAGTACTTC. Translation: CASSALGDRVDEQYF. This chain links TRBV7-6 with TRBJ2-7; 9 positions agree with TRBD1. Germline CDR1 is SGHVS and CDR2 is FNYEAQ. V lost 5 bases to trimming and J lost 5 bases; unmatched junction nucleotides: 10. This CDR3 contains 15 residues.

The chain carries TRBV7-6 and TRBJ2-7; 8 bases align to TRBD2. The junction had 8 bases not matched to a gene; V was cut back by 5 bases and J by 2 bases. The CDR3 loop spans 15 amino acids. From germline, CDR1 is SGHVS and CDR2 FNYEAQ. CDR3 coding DNA: TGTGCCAGCAGCCCAACTAGCGGTGAGGCCTACGAGCAGTACTTC. As protein: CASSPTSGEAYEQYF.

This chain joins TRBV6-5 and TRBJ1-4, with 7 nucleotides matching TRBD1. This CDR3 comprises 14 residues. J gave up 7 bases and V 2 bases, and 4 bases lay outside the gene matches. Germline loops: CDR1 MNHEY, CDR2 SVGAGI. This CDR3 reads CASSYRQGSEKLFF. In DNA, the CDR3 is TGTGCCAGCAGTTACAGACAGGGAAGTGAAAAACTGTTTTTT.

The chain uses TRBV6-6 and TRBJ2-2; D is uncertain. The V end was cut by 8 bases, the J end by 8 bases, with 18 bases between. CDR3 size: 14 residues. Germline assignment: CDR1 MNHNY and CDR2 SVGAGI (reference sequence). Here the CDR3 reads CASDAAVSLGELFF. The CDR3 coding sequence is TGTGCCAGCGACGCCGCAGTTTCTTTGGGGGAGCTGTTTTTT.

The genes are TRBV19 and TRBJ1-1, with 7 bases fitting TRBD1. Germline V lookup: CDR1 LNHDA, CDR2 SQIVND (reference sequence). There are 18 residues in the CDR3. V trimming: 6 bases; J trimming: 1 base; junction bases outside the gene matches: 17. The CDR3, as DNA: TGTGCCAGTAGACAAACAGGGGTATTTTTATCTGAGAACACTGAAGCTTTCTTT. Translation: CASRQTGVFLSENTEAFF.

The V and J genes are TRBV27 and TRBJ1-2, with 9 bases aligning to TRBD1. From germline, CDR1 is MNHEY and CDR2 SMNVEV (reference sequence). This CDR3 has 14 residues. The J segment lost 5 bases and the V segment lost 6 bases, leaving 7 bases of the junction unmatched. CDR3 loop: CASSSLGQGYGYTF. The CDR3 DNA follows: TGTGCCAGCAGCTCTCTGGGACAGGGTTATGGCTACACCTTC.